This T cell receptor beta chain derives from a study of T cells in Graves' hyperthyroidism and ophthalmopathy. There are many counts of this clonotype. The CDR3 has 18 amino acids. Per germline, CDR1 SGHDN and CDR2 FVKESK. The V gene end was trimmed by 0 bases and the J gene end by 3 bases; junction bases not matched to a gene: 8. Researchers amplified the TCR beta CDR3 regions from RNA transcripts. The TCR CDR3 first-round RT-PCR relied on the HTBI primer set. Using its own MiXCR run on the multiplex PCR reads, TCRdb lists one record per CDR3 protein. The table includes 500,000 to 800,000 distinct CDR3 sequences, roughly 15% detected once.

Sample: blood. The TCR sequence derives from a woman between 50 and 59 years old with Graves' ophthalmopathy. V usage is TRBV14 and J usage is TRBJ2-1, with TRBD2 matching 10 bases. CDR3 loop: CASSQEVSSGSVYNEQFF. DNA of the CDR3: TGTGCCAGCAGCCAAGAAGTTTCTAGCGGGAGTGTCTACAATGAGCAGTTCTTC.